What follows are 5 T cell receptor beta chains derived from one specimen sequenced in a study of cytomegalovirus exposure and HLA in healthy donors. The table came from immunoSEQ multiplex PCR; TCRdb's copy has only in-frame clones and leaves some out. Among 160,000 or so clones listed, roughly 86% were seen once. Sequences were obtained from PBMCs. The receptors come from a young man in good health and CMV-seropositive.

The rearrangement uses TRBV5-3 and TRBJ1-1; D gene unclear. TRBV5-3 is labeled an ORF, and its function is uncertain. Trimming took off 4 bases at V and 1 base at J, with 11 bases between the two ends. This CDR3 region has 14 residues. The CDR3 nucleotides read TGTGCCAGAAGCCGCCCCACAACGAACACTGAAGCTTTCTTT. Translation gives CARSRPTTNTEAFF.

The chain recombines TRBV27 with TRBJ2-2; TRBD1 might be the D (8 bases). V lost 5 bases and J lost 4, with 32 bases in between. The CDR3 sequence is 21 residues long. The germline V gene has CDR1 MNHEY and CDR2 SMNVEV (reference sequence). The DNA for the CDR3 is TGTGCCAGCAGTGGGGAACAGGGGGGGTTTTTCTTACCATCGGGCACCGGGGAGCTGTTTTTT. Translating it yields CASSGEQGGFFLPSGTGELFF.

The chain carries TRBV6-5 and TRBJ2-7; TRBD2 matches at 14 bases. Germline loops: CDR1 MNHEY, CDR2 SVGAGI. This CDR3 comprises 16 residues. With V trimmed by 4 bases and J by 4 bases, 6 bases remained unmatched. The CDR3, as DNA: TGTGCCAGCAGTTTCCGGGGGACTAGCGGGAGTTACGAGCAGTACTTC. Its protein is CASSFRGTSGSYEQYF.

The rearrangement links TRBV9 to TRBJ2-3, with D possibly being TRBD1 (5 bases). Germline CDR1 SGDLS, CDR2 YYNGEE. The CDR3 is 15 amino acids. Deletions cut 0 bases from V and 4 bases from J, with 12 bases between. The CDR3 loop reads CASSVEGHLADTQYF. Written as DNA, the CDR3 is TGTGCCAGCAGCGTAGAAGGACACCTGGCAGATACGCAGTATTTT.

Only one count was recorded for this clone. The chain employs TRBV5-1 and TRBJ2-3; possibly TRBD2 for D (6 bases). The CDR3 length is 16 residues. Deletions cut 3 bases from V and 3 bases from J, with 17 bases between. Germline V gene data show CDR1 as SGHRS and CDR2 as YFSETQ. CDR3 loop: CASSSRWDSETDTQYF. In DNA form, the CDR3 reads TGCGCCAGCAGCTCCCGGTGGGACTCCGAGACAGATACGCAGTATTTT.